This entry features one T cell receptor (beta chain) sequence. Its binding antigen is unknown. Nothing much larger sits one base from this clone, and base qualities are not available. This sample was taken from a study of T cells after yellow fever vaccination (dated by TCRdb to between 2019 and 2020). About the study as a whole: The SMART-Seq v4 Ultra Low Input RNA kit was used to prepare libraries from fractions with low cell numbers. Blood was collected at multiple timepoints before and after primary and secondary immunization, and bulk PBMC replicates and cell subsets were isolated. Two healthy male donors made up the cohort, one aged 18 to 30 years and the other aged 30 to 40 years. Bulk TCR alpha and beta repertoires were sequenced longitudinally to track T-cell clones before and after primary and booster YFV17D yellow fever vaccination.

Synthesis of TCR cDNA relied on 5'RACE template switching, a step that introduced a universal primer site along with unique molecular identifiers. cDNA synthesis was primed from both the TCR alpha and TCR beta constant segments. Library amplification involved two PCR steps, and the second step added sample barcodes and sequencing adapters. Sequencing of libraries was done on Illumina HiSeq 2500 (2x100 bp) or NovaSeq (2x150 bp). In the source study's methods: MIGEC handled demultiplexing of reads and collapsing into UMI consensus sequences, while MiXCR performed V(D)J alignment. Vaccine-responding clonotypes were defined with edgeR using replicate PBMC samples, requiring FDR below 0.01 and a log2 fold change above 5 up to day 15. Each bulk clonotype received a CD4 or CD8 identity based on whether the sequenced CD4 or CD8 repertoire contained that clonotype at higher abundance. The public reads were reanalyzed by TCRdb: fastp trimming at Q25, MiXCR alignment, in-frame beta chains only. Merged by CDR3 protein, the rows form single entries marked with the most common genes and DNA. Clone size and V and J calls follow TCRdb, not the original study. The sample profile shows approximately 510,000 distinct CDR3 sequences; 21% of them were found once. In total, the top ten clones hold approximately 16% of the sample.

Spanning cysteine to phenylalanine, the CDR3 consists of 13 amino acids. The sequence is cut down to CDR3 DNA, 39 bases in frame from base 1. CDR1 is given as SQVTM and CDR2 as ANQGSEA, both from the germline V gene. V and J lose 2 bases and 5 bases, and a span of 12 bases separates them. The paper's findings and limits, for the study overall: Compared with the primary T-cell response, the secondary T-cell response was faster but weaker, reaching its peak on day 5 rather than on day 15. The study included only a couple of donors, which limits how far the findings can be generalized. A small share of clonotypes was detected in both CD4 and CD8 compartments, with the overlap likely arising from convergent recombination. After the booster, most clones that had expanded after primary vaccination were detected again (about 95% of CD4 and roughly 86% of CD8), suggesting broad maintenance of memory. FACS-sorted repertoires could contain abundant contaminating clonotypes from the bulk population, so computational filtering was required.

According to the study, the label for this sample's treatment or condition signals: live attenuated yellow fever vaccine strain. Two biological replicates of bulk PBMCs were collected at each blood-draw timepoint. A standard Ficoll-Paque protocol was used to isolate PBMCs from peripheral blood. TriZol was used to extract RNA from bulk PBMCs, from CD4 and CD8 fractions, and from dextramer-positive and dextramer-negative fractions. Specimen: PBMCs, collected 21 days after the first yellow fever vaccination. The rearranged chain carries TRBV29-1 and TRBJ2-5, with the D gene not confidently named. The receptor comes from a man in his late teens or twenties who received the YFV17D yellow fever vaccine. CDR3 reads: CSVEMDRRETQYF. In nucleotides, the sequence is TGCAGCGTTGAAATGGACCGCCGGGAGACCCAGTACTTC.